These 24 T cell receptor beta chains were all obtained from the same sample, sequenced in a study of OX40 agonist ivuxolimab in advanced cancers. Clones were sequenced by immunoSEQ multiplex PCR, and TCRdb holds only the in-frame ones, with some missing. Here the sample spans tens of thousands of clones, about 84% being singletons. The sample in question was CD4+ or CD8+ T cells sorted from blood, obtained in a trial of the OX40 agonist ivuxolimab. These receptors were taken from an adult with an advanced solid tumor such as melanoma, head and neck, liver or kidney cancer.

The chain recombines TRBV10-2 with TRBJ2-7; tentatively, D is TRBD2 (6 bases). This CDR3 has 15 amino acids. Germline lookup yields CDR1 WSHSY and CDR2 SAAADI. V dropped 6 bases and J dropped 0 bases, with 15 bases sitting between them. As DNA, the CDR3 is TGCGCCAGCAGGGGGGGTCGAGGGGCCTCCTACGAGCAGTACTTC. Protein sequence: CASRGGRGASYEQYF.

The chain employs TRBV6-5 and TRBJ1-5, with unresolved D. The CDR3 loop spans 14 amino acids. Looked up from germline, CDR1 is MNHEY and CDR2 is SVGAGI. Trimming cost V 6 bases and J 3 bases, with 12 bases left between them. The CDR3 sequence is CASSSRQDNQPQHF. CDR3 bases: TGTGCCAGCAGCTCCCGACAAGACAATCAGCCCCAGCATTTT.

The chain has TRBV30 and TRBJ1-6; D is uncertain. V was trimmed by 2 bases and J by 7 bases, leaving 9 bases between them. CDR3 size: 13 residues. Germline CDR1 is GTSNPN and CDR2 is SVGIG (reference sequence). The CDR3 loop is CAWSREQNSPLHF. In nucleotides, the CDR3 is TGTGCCTGGAGTCGCGAACAGAATTCACCCCTCCACTTT.

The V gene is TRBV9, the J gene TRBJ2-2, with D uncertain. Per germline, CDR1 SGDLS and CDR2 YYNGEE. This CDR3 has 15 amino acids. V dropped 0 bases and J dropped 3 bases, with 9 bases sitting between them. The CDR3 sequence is CASSVEGQHTGELFF. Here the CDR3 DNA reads TGTGCCAGCAGCGTAGAGGGCCAGCACACCGGGGAGCTGTTTTTT.

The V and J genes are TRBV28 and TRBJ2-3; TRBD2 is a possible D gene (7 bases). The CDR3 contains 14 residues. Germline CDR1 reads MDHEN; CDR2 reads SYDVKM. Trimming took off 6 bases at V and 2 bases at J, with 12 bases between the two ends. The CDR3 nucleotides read TGTGCCAGCAGCCCGGGGGGCACCACAGATACGCAGTATTTT. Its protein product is CASSPGGTTDTQYF. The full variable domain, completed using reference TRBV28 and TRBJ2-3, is DVKVTQSSRYLVKRTGEKVFLECVQDMDHENMFWYRQDPGLGLRLIYFSYDVKMKEKGDIPEGYSVSREKKERFSLILESASTNQTSMYLCASSPGGTTDTQYFGPGTRLTVL.

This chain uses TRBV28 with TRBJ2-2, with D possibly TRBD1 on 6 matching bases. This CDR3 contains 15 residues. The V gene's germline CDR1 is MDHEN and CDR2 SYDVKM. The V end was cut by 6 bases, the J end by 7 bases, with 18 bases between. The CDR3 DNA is TGTGCCAGCAGCTTTCCAACAGGGCTCGGCGGGGAGCTGTTTTTT. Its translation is CASSFPTGLGGELFF.

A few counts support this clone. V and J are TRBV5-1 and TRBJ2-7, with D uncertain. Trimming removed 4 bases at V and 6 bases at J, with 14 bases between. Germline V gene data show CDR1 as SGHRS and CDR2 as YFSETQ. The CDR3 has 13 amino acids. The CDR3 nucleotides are TGCGCCAGCAGCCGCGGCGAGTCGGGCGAGCAGTACTTC. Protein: CASSRGESGEQYF.

CDR3: CASSLGRTGQHGYTF. The CDR3 DNA reads TGTGCCAGCAGCTTAGGCCGGACAGGCCAACATGGCTACACCTTC. This sequence joins TRBV13 and TRBJ1-2; 7 nucleotides agree with TRBD1. Germline V gene lookup returns CDR1 PRHDT and CDR2 FYEKMQ (reference sequence). With V trimmed by 0 bases and J by 6 bases, 7 bases remained unmatched. The CDR3 covers 15 residues.

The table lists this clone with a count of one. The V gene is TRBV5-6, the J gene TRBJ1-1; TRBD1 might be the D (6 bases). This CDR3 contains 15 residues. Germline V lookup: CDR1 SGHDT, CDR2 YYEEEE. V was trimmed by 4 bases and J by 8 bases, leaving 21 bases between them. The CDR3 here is CASSLRTSTGTEAFF. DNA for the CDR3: TGTGCCAGCAGCCTACGTACCTCGACAGGAACCGAAGCTTTCTTT.

The CDR3, as DNA: TGTGCCAGCAGTGATTCAAGAGGGGGCTATGGCTACACCTTC. It specifies CASSDSRGGYGYTF. This chain uses TRBV2 with TRBJ1-2, with D possibly TRBD1 on 6 matching bases. V was cut by 3 bases and J by 4 bases, with 12 bases left in between. In germline, CDR1 is SNHLY, CDR2 FYNNEI. The CDR3 runs to 14 residues.

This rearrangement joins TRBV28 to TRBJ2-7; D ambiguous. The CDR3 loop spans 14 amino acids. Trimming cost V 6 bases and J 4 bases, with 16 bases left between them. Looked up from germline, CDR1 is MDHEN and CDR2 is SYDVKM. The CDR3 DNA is TGTGCCAGCAGCATAGGCGGCGCAAGATACGAGCAGTACTTC. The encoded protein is CASSIGGARYEQYF.

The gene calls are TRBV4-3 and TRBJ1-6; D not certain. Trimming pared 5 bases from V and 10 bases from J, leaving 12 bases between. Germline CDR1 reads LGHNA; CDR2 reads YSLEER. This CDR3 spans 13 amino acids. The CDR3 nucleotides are TGCGCCAGCAGCGTAACTAACGGCTCACCCCTCCACTTT. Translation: CASSVTNGSPLHF.

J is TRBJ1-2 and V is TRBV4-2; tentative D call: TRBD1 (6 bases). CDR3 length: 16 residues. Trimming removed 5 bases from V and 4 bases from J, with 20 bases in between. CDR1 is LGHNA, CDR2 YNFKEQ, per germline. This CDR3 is CASSLGDSLRGYGYTF. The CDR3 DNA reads TGTGCCAGCAGCTTGGGGGACTCCCTCAGGGGCTATGGCTACACCTTC.

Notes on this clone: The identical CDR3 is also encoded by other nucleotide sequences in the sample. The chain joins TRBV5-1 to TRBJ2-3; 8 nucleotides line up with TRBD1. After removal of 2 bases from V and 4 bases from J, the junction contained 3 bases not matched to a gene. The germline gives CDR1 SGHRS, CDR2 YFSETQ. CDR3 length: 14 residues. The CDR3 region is CASSLGRGPDTQYF. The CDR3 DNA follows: TGCGCCAGCAGCTTAGGCAGGGGGCCAGATACGCAGTATTTT.

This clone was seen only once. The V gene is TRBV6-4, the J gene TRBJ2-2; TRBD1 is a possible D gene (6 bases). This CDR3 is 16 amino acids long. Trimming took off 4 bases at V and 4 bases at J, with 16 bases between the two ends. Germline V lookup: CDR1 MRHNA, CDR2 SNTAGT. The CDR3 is CASSVNLGGRTGELFF. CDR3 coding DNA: TGTGCCAGCAGTGTCAACCTAGGGGGTCGCACCGGGGAGCTGTTTTTT.

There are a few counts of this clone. CDR3 DNA: TGTGCCTGGAGTGTACACAGGGTGAACTATGGCTACACCTTC. Protein product: CAWSVHRVNYGYTF. J is TRBJ1-2 and V is TRBV30; TRBD1 might be the D (6 bases). The CDR3 spans 14 residues. CDR1 and CDR2 (germline): GTSNPN, SVGIG (reference sequence). V was shortened by 0 bases and J by 2 bases, with 10 bases between the two germline ends.

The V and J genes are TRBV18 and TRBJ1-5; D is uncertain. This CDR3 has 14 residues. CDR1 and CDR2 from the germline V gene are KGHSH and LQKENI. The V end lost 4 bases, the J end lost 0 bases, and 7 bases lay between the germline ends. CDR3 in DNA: TGTGCCAGCTCACTTGGGAGTAGCAATCAGCCCCAGCATTTT. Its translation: CASSLGSSNQPQHF.

The chain's CDR3 is CASSVLGTVNTGELFF. CDR3 DNA: TGTGCCAGCAGCGTACTTGGGACAGTGAACACCGGGGAGCTGTTTTTT. The V gene is TRBV9, the J gene TRBJ2-2; the match to TRBD1 covers 7 bases. The CDR3 is 16 amino acids. Germline CDR1 is SGDLS and CDR2 is YYNGEE. Germline trimming cut 1 base from V and 1 base from J; bases unmatched to any gene: 4.

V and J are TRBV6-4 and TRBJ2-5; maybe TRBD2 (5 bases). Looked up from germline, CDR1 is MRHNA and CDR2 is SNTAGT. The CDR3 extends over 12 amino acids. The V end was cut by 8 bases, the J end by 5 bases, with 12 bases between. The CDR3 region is CASQTGGETQYF. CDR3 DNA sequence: TGTGCCAGCCAGACGGGCGGGGAGACCCAGTACTTC.

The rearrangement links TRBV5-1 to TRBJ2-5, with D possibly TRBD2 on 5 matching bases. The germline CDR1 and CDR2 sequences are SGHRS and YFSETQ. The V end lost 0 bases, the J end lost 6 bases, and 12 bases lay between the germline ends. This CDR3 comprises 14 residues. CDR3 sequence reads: CASSLGTRQQTQYF. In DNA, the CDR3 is TGCGCCAGCAGCTTGGGAACTAGGCAACAGACCCAGTACTTC.

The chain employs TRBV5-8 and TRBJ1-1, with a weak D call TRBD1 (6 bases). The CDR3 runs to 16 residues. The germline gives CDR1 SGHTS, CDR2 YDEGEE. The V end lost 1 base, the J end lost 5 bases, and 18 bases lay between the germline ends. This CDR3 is CASSLNAFYTGTEAFF. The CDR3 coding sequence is TGTGCCAGCAGCTTGAACGCTTTTTACACAGGGACTGAAGCTTTCTTT.

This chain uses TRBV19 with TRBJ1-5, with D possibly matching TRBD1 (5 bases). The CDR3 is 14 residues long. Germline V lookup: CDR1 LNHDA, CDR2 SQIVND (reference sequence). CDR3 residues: CAGSGAGRRQPQHF. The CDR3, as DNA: TGTGCAGGCTCCGGGGCGGGGCGTCGTCAGCCCCAGCATTTT.

The CDR3 spells CASTGQGDNEQFF. In nucleotides, the CDR3 is TGTGCCAGCACTGGGCAGGGCGACAATGAGCAGTTCTTC. The chain uses TRBV2 and TRBJ2-1; D is possibly TRBD1 (5 bases). The CDR3 runs to 13 residues. The germline CDR1 and CDR2 sequences are SNHLY and FYNNEI. V shed 7 bases and J shed 5 bases, with 12 bases lying between them.

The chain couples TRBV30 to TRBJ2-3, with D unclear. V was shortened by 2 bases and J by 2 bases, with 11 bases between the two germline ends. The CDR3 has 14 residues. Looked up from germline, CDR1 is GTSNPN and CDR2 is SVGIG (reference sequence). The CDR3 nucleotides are TGTGCCTGGAGTCTCGGCCTCCCCACAGATACGCAGTATTTT. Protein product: CAWSLGLPTDTQYF.